Here is one TCR beta chain with its context. Its antigen is not identified. The data originate from a study of T cell responses to AZD1222 COVID-19 vaccine. Whole-study results and caveats: The study identified only five or six AZD1222 recipients as seropositive at baseline. With dominance at 160-218 and 743-854, vaccine-associated CD4 TCRs spanned spike.

Germline CDR1 is LNHDA and CDR2 is SQIVND (reference sequence). The CDR3 covers 13 residues. V lost 6 bases and J lost 0, with 8 bases in between. Sequencing used immunoSEQ multiplex PCR; TCRdb keeps in-frame clones, though not all of them. The sample has fewer than 200,000 clones; approximately 92% are singletons. The chain uses TRBV19 and TRBJ2-5; D is perhaps TRBD1 (6 bases). The clonotype originates from an adult in good health. Sequencing was performed on peripheral blood, taken on day 0 of AZD1222 vaccination. The CDR3 nucleotides are TGTGCCAGTAGCCAGGGGAACCAAGAGACCCAGTACTTC. Translating gives CASSQGNQETQYF.